This T cell receptor (beta chain) came from a study of control samples from healthy donors and cancer patients. Sequencing used immunoSEQ multiplex PCR; TCRdb keeps in-frame clones, though not all of them. The repertoire has over 100,000 clones, roughly 90% of them found once; the top ten carry about 3.2%. Input material: blood. The sequence came from a man in his forties or fifties in good health.

CDR3 nucleotide sequence: TGTGCCAGCAGCTTAATTTTCCAGACAGGGGGCACAGATACGCAGTATTTT. Translation gives CASSLIFQTGGTDTQYF. The rearrangement uses TRBV7-8 and TRBJ2-3, with 8 positions matching TRBD1. The germline V gene has CDR1 SGHVS and CDR2 FQNEAQ. The CDR3 covers 17 residues. V was clipped by 2 bases and J by 1 base; unmatched bases: 8.